Below, 26 T cell receptor beta chains from the same sample are listed, as sequenced in a study of memory CD4+ T cells and cytomegalovirus serostatus. Single viable CD3+CD4+CD8-CD45RO+ cells were sorted as the memory CD4+ T cells. The assay was immunoSEQ multiplex PCR, and TCRdb's table has in-frame clones only and misses some. The sample lists some 80,000 clones, 80% seen once, with around 0.78% in the top ten. The sample was memory CD4+ T cells from blood. The receptors were gathered from an adult in good health and CMV-seronegative.

The rearrangement links TRBV4-1 to TRBJ1-2; 7 bases are shared with TRBD1. Germline V gene lookup returns CDR1 MGHRA and CDR2 YSYEKL. This CDR3 has 14 amino acids. V lost 0 bases to trimming and J lost 12 bases; unmatched junction nucleotides: 10. CDR3 amino acids: CASSQDWSQGDNTF. The CDR3, as DNA: TGCGCCAGCAGCCAAGATTGGAGTCAGGGGGACAACACCTTC.

The chain carries TRBV30 and TRBJ1-4; D unclear. The CDR3 is made up of 13 amino acids. CDR1 and CDR2 (germline): GTSNPN, SVGIG (reference sequence). V lost 1 base and J 7 bases, leaving 10 bases between the germline ends. The CDR3: CAWSDSLPEKLFF. In DNA form, the CDR3 reads TGTGCCTGGAGTGACAGCCTTCCTGAAAAACTGTTTTTT.

The chain links TRBV7-3 to TRBJ2-5; 8 nucleotides line up with TRBD2. The CDR3 is made up of 15 amino acids. The V and J ends lost 1 base and 5 bases, in that order; junction bases with no gene match: 6. Germline CDR1 reads SGHTA; CDR2 reads FQGTGA. The CDR3 DNA is TGTGCCAGCAGCTTAAACGGGGGGGCATGGGAGACCCAGTACTTC. It is translated as CASSLNGGAWETQYF.

The chain is built from TRBV7-6 and TRBJ1-4, with TRBD1 matching over 11 bases. Unmatched junction bases numbered 6, after V lost 5 bases and J lost 7 bases. The CDR3 runs to 15 residues. CDR1 SGHVS and CDR2 FNYEAQ come from the germline V gene. CDR3: CASSDTGQGGEKLFF. The CDR3 DNA follows: TGTGCCAGCAGCGATACGGGACAGGGGGGTGAAAAACTGTTTTTT. Full variable domain (rest looked up from reference TRBV7-6 and TRBJ1-4): GAGVSQSPRYKVTKRGQDVALRCDPISGHVSLYWYRQALGQGPEFLTYFNYEAQQDKSGLPNDRFSAERPEGSISTLTIQRTEQRDSAMYRCASSDTGQGGEKLFFGSGTQLSVL.

The chain uses TRBV7-9 and TRBJ1-6, with TRBD1 matching over 9 bases. V lost 0 bases to trimming and J lost 7 bases; unmatched junction nucleotides: 7. The germline V gene has CDR1 SEHNR and CDR2 FQNEAQ (reference sequence). This CDR3 spans 17 amino acids. CDR3 DNA sequence: TGTGCCAGCAGCTTAGCGGGGACAGGGCAACAGAATTCACCCCTCCACTTT. The encoded protein is CASSLAGTGQQNSPLHF.

CDR3 bases: TGCAGTGCTAGAGACAATCAGCCCCAGCATTTT. Its translation is CSARDNQPQHF. V usage is TRBV20-1 and J usage is TRBJ1-5, with D unresolved. The germline V gene encodes CDR1 DFQATT and CDR2 SNEGSKA (reference sequence). CDR3 length: 11 residues. V lost 0 bases, J lost 3 bases, and 0 bases lay in between.

The J gene is TRBJ2-2, the V gene TRBV5-1, with 7 nucleotides matching TRBD1. Germline trimming cut 0 bases from V and 3 bases from J; bases unmatched to any gene: 2. This CDR3 comprises 15 residues. Germline V gives CDR1 SGHRS, CDR2 YFSETQ. CDR3 region: CASSLVQGDTGELFF. CDR3 nucleotides: TGCGCCAGCAGCTTGGTTCAGGGGGACACCGGGGAGCTGTTTTTT.

V usage is TRBV7-3 and J usage is TRBJ1-1; no firm D call. Germline-derived CDR1 and CDR2 are SGHTA and FQGTGA. V was pared by 2 bases and J by 3 bases, with 10 bases between. This CDR3 comprises 14 residues. CDR3 region: CASSLYGTDTEAFF. CDR3 coding DNA: TGTGCCAGCAGCTTATACGGCACTGACACTGAAGCTTTCTTT.

This clone was observed a single time. This chain links TRBV21-1 with TRBJ2-5; TRBD1 was called by the table and not checked on the DNA. TRBV21-1 is described as a pseudogene. This CDR3 contains 15 residues. The CDR3 DNA follows: TGTGCCAGCAGCAAGATTCAGGGATACCAAGAGACCCAGTACTTC. Translation: CASSKIQGYQETQYF.

The chain uses TRBV19 and TRBJ1-2, with D uncertain. CDR3 length: 15 residues. In germline, CDR1 is LNHDA, CDR2 SQIVND (reference sequence). V lost 7 bases, J lost 4 bases, and 19 bases lay in between. Written as DNA, the CDR3 is TGTGCCAGTAATCGCCCGGTCGGAGAATCCTATGGCTACACCTTC. Its translation is CASNRPVGESYGYTF.

This chain links TRBV5-6 with TRBJ1-5; D gene uncertain. This CDR3 spans 15 amino acids. Germline assignment: CDR1 SGHDT and CDR2 YYEEEE. Trimming removed 2 bases at V and 0 bases at J, with 9 bases between. CDR3 amino acids: CASSFYGDSNQPQHF. DNA of the CDR3: TGTGCCAGCAGCTTTTATGGGGATAGCAATCAGCCCCAGCATTTT.

The rearrangement links TRBV25-1 to TRBJ1-2, with 7 nucleotides matching TRBD1. V shed 3 bases, J shed 4 bases, and the junction held 14 bases outside the gene matches. This CDR3 is 17 amino acids long. Per germline, CDR1 MGHDK and CDR2 SYGVNS. The CDR3, as DNA: TGTGCCAGCAGTGACCCCGCCGCTACAGGGGCGAGCTATGGCTACACCTTC. Translated, it gives CASSDPAATGASYGYTF.

The V and J genes are TRBV6-4 and TRBJ2-2, with TRBD1 matching 11 bases. CDR1 and CDR2 (germline): MRHNA, SNTAGT. The CDR3 length is 16 residues. J was trimmed by 5 bases and V by 5 bases; bases with no gene match: 7. As DNA, the CDR3 is TGTGCCAGCAGTCCTGGACAGGGGGCGGTGACCGGGGAGCTGTTTTTT. Its translation: CASSPGQGAVTGELFF.

The V and J genes are TRBV6-1 and TRBJ2-5; the D is unclear. V was clipped by 2 bases and J by 4 bases, with 5 bases between them. The CDR3 is made up of 12 amino acids. CDR1 and CDR2 from the germline V gene are MNHNS and SASEGT. Written as DNA, the CDR3 is TGTGCCAGCAGTGAACGCGGAGAGACCCAGTACTTC. Its protein product is CASSERGETQYF.

V gene TRBV29-1 combines with J gene TRBJ2-7; D may be TRBD1 or TRBD2 (5 bases each). The CDR3 is made up of 13 amino acids. Trimming took 1 base from V and 0 from J, leaving 7 bases between them. Per germline, CDR1 SQVTM and CDR2 ANQGSEA. The CDR3 sequence is CSVEAGGSYEQYF. CDR3 in DNA: TGCAGCGTTGAAGCTGGGGGCTCCTACGAGCAGTACTTC.

This clone has just a few counts. The DNA of the CDR3 is TGTGCCAGTAGTATGACTAGGATGATCACCGGGGAGCTGTTTTTT. This gives the protein CASSMTRMITGELFF. The chain recombines TRBV19 with TRBJ2-2; maybe TRBD2 (6 bases). Germline V gene data show CDR1 as LNHDA and CDR2 as SQIVND (reference sequence). Deletions cut 3 bases from V and 4 bases from J, with 12 bases between. There are 15 residues in the CDR3.

V gene TRBV5-4 combines with J gene TRBJ1-3; TRBD1 is a possible D gene (5 bases). The CDR3 extends over 16 amino acids. Germline V gene lookup returns CDR1 SGHNT and CDR2 YYREEE (reference sequence). V was pared by 5 bases and J by 0 bases, with 15 bases between. The CDR3 loop reads CASREEGPISGNTIYF. The DNA of the CDR3 is TGTGCCAGCAGGGAAGAGGGGCCAATCTCTGGAAACACCATATATTTT. Variable domain in full (rest from reference TRBV5-4 and TRBJ1-3): ETGVTQSPTHLIKTRGQQVTLRCSSQSGHNTVSWYQQALGQGPQFIFQYYREEENGRGNFPPRFSGLQFPNYSSELNVNALELDDSALYLCASREEGPISGNTIYFGEGSWLTVV.

The chain joins TRBV4-1 to TRBJ2-7; weak D call: TRBD1 (5 bases). Trimming removed 1 base at V and 1 base at J, with 8 bases between. Germline-derived CDR1 and CDR2 are MGHRA and YSYEKL. The CDR3 runs 14 residues. The CDR3 region has the DNA TGCGCCAGCAGCCAAGTGGGGCTGTCCTACGAGCAGTACTTC. Translating gives CASSQVGLSYEQYF.

The gene calls are TRBV6-4 and TRBJ2-3, with TRBD2 matching 11 bases. There are 14 residues in the CDR3. V lost 4 bases and J lost 5; bases outside the gene matches: 2. From germline, CDR1 is MRHNA and CDR2 SNTAGT. DNA for the CDR3: TGTGCCAGCAGTGTTGGACTAGCGGGAGATACGCAGTATTTT. Protein: CASSVGLAGDTQYF.

This chain links TRBV7-9 with TRBJ1-2; no clear D. V was cut by 2 bases and J by 2 bases, with 3 bases left in between. The germline V gene has CDR1 SEHNR and CDR2 FQNEAQ (reference sequence). This CDR3 has 12 amino acids. CDR3 in amino acids: CASSLNNYGYTF. The CDR3 DNA reads TGTGCCAGCAGCTTAAACAACTATGGCTACACCTTC. The whole variable domain, filled in from reference TRBV7-9 and TRBJ1-2, reads DTGVSQNPRHKITKRGQNVTFRCDPISEHNRLYWYRQTLGQGPEFLTYFQNEAQLEKSRLLSDRFSAERPKGSFSTLEIQRTEQGDSAMYLCASSLNNYGYTFGSGTRLTVV.

J is TRBJ2-5 and V is TRBV5-4; TRBD2 agrees at 12 bases. This CDR3 region has 15 residues. Germline values: CDR1 SGHNT, CDR2 YYREEE (reference sequence). V lost 7 bases to trimming and J lost 2 bases; unmatched junction nucleotides: 6. CDR3 protein: CASGWTSGVQETQYF. CDR3 coding DNA: TGTGCCAGCGGCTGGACTAGCGGGGTGCAAGAGACCCAGTACTTC.

This clone was picked up a small number of times. The chain combines TRBV4-3 with TRBJ2-2; 9 bases agree with TRBD1. J gave up 5 bases and V 0 bases, and 7 bases lay outside the gene matches. The length of the CDR3 is 17 residues. The V gene's germline CDR1 is LGHNA and CDR2 YSLEER. This chain's CDR3 is CASSQDGTGMRTGELFF. CDR3 bases: TGCGCCAGCAGCCAAGATGGGACAGGGATGAGGACCGGGGAGCTGTTTTTT.

The chain links TRBV4-2 to TRBJ1-4, with 10 bases aligning to TRBD1. The CDR3 covers 19 residues. The germline gives CDR1 LGHNA, CDR2 YNFKEQ. The V segment lost 0 bases and the J segment 7 bases; nucleotides outside the gene matches: 14. The CDR3 sequence: CASSQEGGQGRRGGEKLFF. The CDR3 nucleotides are TGTGCCAGCAGCCAAGAGGGGGGACAGGGGAGAAGGGGGGGTGAAAAACTGTTTTTT.

This chain uses TRBV12-5 with TRBJ2-5; possibly TRBD1 or TRBD2 for D (5 bases each). Per germline, CDR1 LGHNT and CDR2 FRNRAP. The CDR3 extends over 16 amino acids. V dropped 0 bases and J dropped 1 base, with 12 bases sitting between them. The CDR3 loop reads CASGLVHGGIQETQYF. In nucleotides, the CDR3 is TGTGCTAGTGGTTTGGTACATGGGGGAATCCAAGAGACCCAGTACTTC. Supplemented by reference TRBV12-5 and TRBJ2-5, the full variable domain reads DARVTQTPRHKVTEMGQEVTMRCQPILGHNTVFWYRQTMMQGLELLAYFRNRAPLDDSGMPKDRFSAEMPDATLATLKIQPSEPRDSAVYFCASGLVHGGIQETQYFGPGTRLLVL.

The rearrangement links TRBV6-1 to TRBJ2-7; 8 positions match TRBD2. CDR1 is MNHNS and CDR2 is SASEGT in the germline V gene. This CDR3 comprises 16 residues. The V segment lost 4 bases and the J segment 0 bases; nucleotides outside the gene matches: 8. The CDR3 is CASSAPAGGASYEQYF. CDR3 sequence (DNA): TGTGCCAGCAGTGCCCCTGCGGGGGGTGCCTCCTACGAGCAGTACTTC.

The count of this clone is one. This chain's CDR3 is CASSPWTSGGETQYF. The CDR3 region has the DNA TGTGCCAGCAGCCCCTGGACTAGCGGGGGGGAGACCCAGTACTTC. V usage is TRBV5-4 and J usage is TRBJ2-5; TRBD2 matches 14 bases. CDR1 and CDR2 (germline): SGHNT, YYREEE (reference sequence). The CDR3 is made up of 15 amino acids. The J segment lost 5 bases and the V segment lost 4 bases, leaving 4 bases of the junction unmatched.